This passage covers 3 T cell receptor beta chains from one sample sequenced in a study of human T cells and chemical hapten exposure. TCRdb reprocessed the RACE reads via MiXCR and lists one record per CDR3 protein. The table shows 190,000 or so distinct CDR3 sequences, with 24% occurring only once. Indicated time point: patch test 3, about 24 weeks after DPC sensitization. Treatment defined: therapeutic diphenylcyclopropenone sensitization with weekly scalp DPC. Sequencing was performed on whole blood, taken in connection with sensitization to the hapten diphenylcyclopropenone (DPC). Every receptor here comes from a woman aged 40 to 55 with alopecia areata. Some clones in this sample may be carry-over from other donors' samples.

This sequence joins TRBV6-2 or TRBV6-3 and TRBJ1-6; no clear D. Trimming removed 6 bases at V and 6 bases at J, with 12 bases between. CDR3 size: 14 residues. Germline V CDR1 and CDR2: MNHEY, SVGEGT. CDR3 sequence (DNA): TGTGCCAGCAGCCCCCGGCGGGGTAATTCACCCCTCCACTTT. It is translated as CASSPRRGNSPLHF.

This clonotype was recorded at least ten times. V and J are TRBV20-1 and TRBJ1-1, with D perhaps matching TRBD1 (6 bases). The germline gives CDR1 DFQATT, CDR2 SNEGSKA (reference sequence). V was clipped by 5 bases and J by 6 bases, with 13 bases between them. CDR3 length equals 12 residues. The CDR3 sequence is CSAGPGAAEAFF. CDR3 in DNA: TGCAGTGCTGGTCCGGGGGCCGCTGAAGCTTTCTTT.

This clonotype appeared a few times. The chain employs TRBV5-5 and TRBJ1-3, with D possibly being TRBD1 (5 bases). V was trimmed by 3 bases and J by 4 bases, leaving 11 bases between them. The CDR3 has 14 residues. The germline gives CDR1 SGHKS, CDR2 YYEKEE (reference sequence). CDR3 region: CASSWGTIGNTIYF. CDR3 bases: TGTGCCAGCAGCTGGGGGACTATCGGAAACACCATATATTTT.